This section outlines one T cell receptor beta chain sequence together with its context. Its antigen is unidentified. This CDR3 spans 11 amino acids. The ends were cut back, 4 bases at V and 7 bases at J, with 7 bases in the middle. CDR1 and CDR2 (germline): MDHEN, SYDVKM. The data were taken from a study of cytomegalovirus exposure and HLA in healthy donors. Study in general: An analysis done earlier identified around 100 million unique TCR beta sequences from 200 million or so T cells.

Vbeta (60) and Jbeta (13) primers were used in the PCR. TCRdb's table, derived via immunoSEQ multiplex PCR, lists solely in-frame clones and lacks some. This table has about 170,000 clones, about 82% appearing once. Overall study findings and caveats: Analysis was carried out at a later point, and it linked a missense DCLRE1C variant to TCR beta V- and J-gene trimming. A highly shared variant cluster was judged a likely technical artifact. Rarity held for most TCR sequences, but there were some public TCRs that occurred in many donors.

This sequence was found in a male donor in good health and CMV-seronegative. The chain carries TRBV28 and TRBJ1-2, with D possibly being TRBD1 (5 bases). The source material was PBMCs. The CDR3 DNA reads as TGTGCCAGCAGTTCCGGGGGTGGCTACACCTTC. Translated: CASSSGGGYTF.